This TCR beta chain was captured in a study of tumor and adjacent non-tumor tissue in lung cancer. Looking at the study overall: There were 11 to 13 adenocarcinoma, a couple of squamous cell carcinoma and 1 small cell lung cancer cases.

This CDR3 is built from 15 residues. CDR1 is MNHEY, CDR2 SVGAGI, per germline. Comments on this clonotype: Compared with germline, one end of the junction differs, possibly owing to a read error.

RNA was extracted from bulk tissue without any cell sorting. The library came from three nested PCR rounds adapted from ARM-PCR protocols. TCRdb reanalysed the multiplex PCR reads using MiXCR and keeps one entry per CDR3 protein. The data contain around 140,000 distinct CDR3 sequences, around 67% of them seen just once; the ten biggest clones take up 15% to 20%. The sequence was collected from a man between 60 and 70 years old with small cell lung cancer. V gene TRBV6-5 combines with J gene TRBJ2-1; D remains ambiguous. The sample taken for sequencing was lung tumor tissue. CDR3 DNA sequence: TGTACCAGCAGTTCGGGTCTAGTGGGATTCAATGAACAGTTCTTC. The encoded protein is CTSSSGLVGFNEQFF.